A selection of T cell receptor beta chains follows, all from one sample in a study of cytomegalovirus exposure and HLA in healthy donors. Libraries were prepared by immunoSEQ multiplex PCR; TCRdb keeps only in-frame clonotypes and omits some of them. The top ten clones hold about 2% of a sample with approximately 110,000 clones, roughly 90% of them seen once. What was sequenced was PBMCs. The receptors here all came from a woman younger than 30 in good health and CMV-seronegative. CDR3s include the opening cysteine and the closing phenylalanine or tryptophan. Fields, in order: D gene, V gene, J gene, clone size, CDR3 protein, CDR3 DNA. D genes are given only for firm matches. A clone size is listed for some rows: how often the clone was seen (once, few, many), or a class if it is expanded.

d_gene: -
v_gene: TRBV7-3
j_gene: TRBJ2-1
abundance: -
CDR3aa: CASSRGTNNEQFF
CDR3nt: TGTGCCAGCAGCAGGGGGACAAACAATGAGCAGTTCTTC

d_gene: -
v_gene: TRBV10-3
j_gene: TRBJ1-3
abundance: -
CDR3aa: CAISGQSGNTIYF
CDR3nt: TGTGCCATCAGTGGACAGTCTGGAAACACCATATATTTT

d_gene: -
v_gene: TRBV4-3
j_gene: TRBJ2-7
abundance: -
CDR3aa: CASSQARAGAYEQYF
CDR3nt: TGCGCCAGCAGCCAAGCGAGGGCAGGGGCCTACGAGCAGTACTTC

d_gene: -
v_gene: TRBV2
j_gene: TRBJ2-1
abundance: -
CDR3aa: CASSLKRRSSYNEQFF
CDR3nt: TGTGCCAGCAGTCTTAAGCGGAGGAGCTCCTACAATGAGCAGTTCTTC

d_gene: -
v_gene: TRBV9
j_gene: TRBJ1-2
abundance: -
CDR3aa: CASSVEMGGKYGYTF
CDR3nt: TGTGCCAGCAGCGTAGAAATGGGGGGGAAATATGGCTACACCTTC

d_gene: TRBD2
v_gene: TRBV7-2
j_gene: TRBJ2-1
abundance: -
CDR3aa: CASSFAGGGNEQFF
CDR3nt: TGTGCCAGCAGCTTCGCGGGGGGTGGCAATGAGCAGTTCTTC

d_gene: TRBD1
v_gene: TRBV6-1
j_gene: TRBJ1-2
abundance: -
CDR3aa: CASLHRGQDGYTF
CDR3nt: TGTGCCAGCTTACACAGGGGGCAGGATGGCTACACCTTC

d_gene: TRBD2
v_gene: TRBV7-2
j_gene: TRBJ2-1
abundance: few
CDR3aa: CASSLAVPLSSGPSSYNEQFF
CDR3nt: TGTGCCAGCAGCTTAGCAGTTCCCCTGTCTAGCGGCCCAAGCTCCTACAATGAGCAGTTCTTC

d_gene: TRBD1
v_gene: TRBV6-5
j_gene: TRBJ1-1
abundance: -
CDR3aa: CASSYRGRGTEAFF
CDR3nt: TGTGCCAGCAGTTACAGGGGGCGAGGGACTGAAGCTTTCTTT

d_gene: TRBD1
v_gene: TRBV11-2
j_gene: TRBJ1-2
abundance: once
CDR3aa: CASSPHPGQGKGYTF
CDR3nt: TGTGCCAGCAGCCCACACCCGGGACAGGGAAAGGGCTACACCTTC

d_gene: TRBD2
v_gene: TRBV28
j_gene: TRBJ2-3
abundance: -
CDR3aa: CASSFPSGGGTDTQYF
CDR3nt: TGTGCCAGCAGTTTTCCCAGCGGGGGGGGGACAGATACGCAGTATTTT

d_gene: -
v_gene: TRBV27
j_gene: TRBJ2-4
abundance: -
CDR3aa: CASSLSSRGVSSKNIQYF
CDR3nt: TGTGCCAGCAGTTTATCGAGCAGGGGGGTATCTTCCAAAAACATTCAGTACTTC

d_gene: -
v_gene: TRBV21-1
j_gene: TRBJ2-3
abundance: -
CDR3aa: CASTSPGDGPDADTQYF
CDR3nt: TGTGCCAGCACCTCCCCCGGCGATGGGCCGGATGCAGATACGCAGTATTTT

d_gene: TRBD1
v_gene: TRBV7-9
j_gene: TRBJ2-7
abundance: once
CDR3aa: CASSPRTGALEQYF
CDR3nt: TGTGCCAGCAGCCCGCGTACAGGGGCCCTCGAGCAGTACTTC

d_gene: TRBD2
v_gene: TRBV13
j_gene: TRBJ2-2
abundance: -
CDR3aa: CASSFGSGGPNTGELFF
CDR3nt: TGTGCCAGCAGCTTCGGTAGCGGGGGACCGAACACCGGGGAGCTGTTTTTT

d_gene: -
v_gene: TRBV19
j_gene: TRBJ2-7
abundance: once
CDR3aa: CASSRGSGSYEQYF
CDR3nt: TGTGCCAGCTCCAGGGGTAGCGGGTCCTACGAGCAGTACTTC

d_gene: TRBD1
v_gene: TRBV18
j_gene: TRBJ2-7
abundance: -
CDR3aa: CASSPAGTGSYEQYF
CDR3nt: TGTGCCAGCTCACCGGCCGGGACAGGCTCCTACGAGCAGTACTTC

d_gene: -
v_gene: TRBV28
j_gene: TRBJ1-1
abundance: -
CDR3aa: CASSFDSPGAFF
CDR3nt: TGTGCCAGCAGTTTTGACTCTCCCGGAGCTTTCTTT

d_gene: -
v_gene: TRBV7-2
j_gene: TRBJ2-1
abundance: -
CDR3aa: CASSLPAYYNEQFF
CDR3nt: TGTGCCAGCAGCTTACCAGCGTACTACAATGAGCAGTTCTTC

d_gene: TRBD1
v_gene: TRBV30
j_gene: TRBJ1-2
abundance: few
CDR3aa: CADKLTGGPTGYTF
CDR3nt: TGTGCCGACAAACTCACAGGGGGCCCAACGGGCTACACCTTC

d_gene: TRBD2
v_gene: TRBV28
j_gene: TRBJ2-3
abundance: once
CDR3aa: CASSPRGGTDTQYF
CDR3nt: TGTGCCAGCAGTCCCCGGGGGGGGACAGATACGCAGTATTTT

d_gene: -
v_gene: TRBV9
j_gene: TRBJ2-1
abundance: -
CDR3aa: CASSQKPSSYNEQFF
CDR3nt: TGTGCCAGCAGTCAAAAGCCAAGCTCCTACAATGAGCAGTTCTTC

d_gene: -
v_gene: TRBV5-1
j_gene: TRBJ2-7
abundance: -
CDR3aa: CASSLGQGGTEQYF
CDR3nt: TGCGCCAGCAGCTTGGGACAGGGAGGCACAGAGCAGTACTTC

d_gene: -
v_gene: TRBV6-5
j_gene: TRBJ1-3
abundance: -
CDR3aa: CASSADRSSGNTIYF
CDR3nt: TGTGCCAGCAGCGCAGACAGGAGCTCTGGAAACACCATATATTTT

d_gene: -
v_gene: TRBV19
j_gene: TRBJ2-1
abundance: -
CDR3aa: CASSQRQVPSSYNEQFF
CDR3nt: TGTGCCAGTAGTCAGCGACAGGTCCCTAGCTCCTACAATGAGCAGTTCTTC